This entry features one TCR beta chain sequence. The table lists this clonotype with a few counts. The target of this receptor is not known. The record has no base qualities; no much larger clone is one base away. These data originate in a study of regulatory T cells in long-lasting Graves disease (dated by TCRdb to the early 2020s). A note on the overall study: Persistent Graves' disease was defined as antithyroid drug treatment for over 5 years with persistently positive TSH receptor autoantibodies. The study was conducted in China and was registered as a clinical trial. This study used TCR sequencing and RNA sequencing of peripheral blood to compare persistent Graves' disease patients against newly diagnosed Graves' disease patients. On average, persistent Graves' disease patients in the clinical cohort had been on antithyroid drugs for around ten years. A total of roughly 35 samples underwent TCR sequencing: roughly 13 from persistent and approximately 20 from newly diagnosed Graves' disease patients.

The label giving this sample's time point can be read as: persistent/refractory GD, antithyroid drugs over 5 years with positive TRAb. For both TCR sequencing and RNA sequencing, RNA was extracted from PBMCs in TRIzol. The diagnosis of Graves' disease was made according to American Thyroid Association guidelines. Patients for the study were recruited at an endocrinology department in Xi'an, China. Each patient gave 7.5 to 10 milliliters of peripheral blood, collected in an EDTA anticoagulant tube. Ficoll Paque Plus density gradient separation was used to isolate PBMCs, and no additional T cell sorting was done. An Agilent 2100 Bioanalyzer and agarose gel were used to check RNA quality, while a NanoDrop 2000 measured RNA concentration. Receptors were amplified or captured by multiplex PCR. The sample was run on an Illumina HiSeq 4000. To build TCR beta libraries, CDR3 regions were amplified by Arm-PCR using iRepertoire HTBI primers. PCR products were gel purified before sequencing. The authors' analysis ran thus. Gene usage analysis of CDR3 amino acid clonotypes used the 60 to 75 TRBV and 11 to 15 TRBJ segments found across samples. COPE and FqMerger were used to merge the filtered high-quality paired reads into contigs. BLAST was used to align contigs to IMGT TRBV, TRBD and TRBJ reference genes, and CDR3 was defined according to IMGT. Any clonotype with a frequency above 0.1% was classified as a highly expanded clone. Shannon entropy was used to measure repertoire diversity, and the Gini coefficient was used to measure V-J evenness. Clonotypes shared by more than one individual were considered public. TCRdb itself trimmed the public reads at Q25 with fastp, ran MiXCR and retained productive beta chains. Here each entry gathers all rows of one CDR3 protein and keeps the most common genes and DNA. Here the V and J calls rest on TCRdb's processing, not on the authors' analysis. Recorded for this sample are roughly 430,000 distinct CDR3 sequences; over 20% of them occurred a single time. Together, the top ten hold approximately 14% of the sample.

What the authors observed across the whole study: Sequencing and analysis were restricted to the TCR beta chain. Only peripheral blood was studied, because thyroid tissue, the primary lesion, was inaccessible. The small sample size was acknowledged by the authors as a limitation that may reduce accuracy. Compared with newly diagnosed patients, patients with persistent Graves' disease had lower TCR Shannon entropy and fewer highly expanded clones, which suggests clonal expansion. Preferential use of TRBV28, TRBJ1-2 and TRBJ2-5 was observed in persistent disease, whereas TRBV20-1 and TRBJ2-1 were favored in newly diagnosed disease. A larger number of public clonotypes was shared among persistent patients (fewer than 3,000) than among newly diagnosed patients (around 870).

The CDR3, from cysteine to phenylalanine, totals 17 residues. Here the CDR3 DNA is all that survives: 51 bases in frame from base 1. The germline V gene (reference sequence) yields LNHDA for CDR1 and SQIVND for CDR2. Here V drops 5 bases and J drops 2 bases, and the junction holds 12 bases not matched to any gene. The chain employs TRBV19 and TRBJ2-4; 7 nucleotides in the junction match TRBD1. Sequencing used peripheral blood mononuclear cells (PBMCs), obtained when the disease was refractory, from a patient treated with antithyroid drugs. This sequence was found in a female donor with Graves disease. The CDR3 amino acid sequence is: CASSPRLPRGTKNIQYF. The DNA sequence reads TGTGCCAGTAGTCCACGGCTTCCCAGGGGGACCAAAAACATTCAGTACTTC.